Listed below are T cell receptor beta chains from one sample, sequenced in a study of beta chain features in type 1 diabetes. Only in-frame clones appear in the TCRdb table, and some are missing; sequencing was by immunoSEQ multiplex PCR. The table records 240,000 or so clones, about 30% of them present only once. Sequenced sample: central memory CD4+ T cells from blood. These receptors all come from a young man in good health. The CDR3 runs from the conserved cysteine through the conserved F or W. D genes are given only for firm matches. Clone sizes are given selectively: once, few, many, or a class where the clone is expanded.

j_gene: TRBJ2-5
abundance: few
v_gene: TRBV10-3
d_gene: TRBD1
CDR3aa: CAISVESGTEETQYF
CDR3nt: TGTGCCATCAGTGTAGAATCCGGGACAGAAGAGACCCAGTACTTC

j_gene: TRBJ2-7
abundance: many
v_gene: TRBV28
d_gene: -
CDR3aa: CASSPWRRIHEQYF
CDR3nt: TGTGCCAGCAGTCCATGGCGTCGGATCCACGAGCAGTACTTC

j_gene: TRBJ2-7
abundance: few
v_gene: TRBV7-2
d_gene: -
CDR3aa: CASSLEVGKESF
CDR3nt: TGTGCCAGCAGCTTAGAGGTGGGGAAAGAGAGCTTC

j_gene: TRBJ2-3
abundance: -
v_gene: TRBV6-5
d_gene: -
CDR3aa: CASSIGGGGNTQYF
CDR3nt: TGTGCCAGCAGCATTGGAGGGGGAGGGAATACGCAGTATTTT

j_gene: TRBJ2-1
abundance: -
v_gene: TRBV9
d_gene: -
CDR3aa: CASSVGLNNEQFF
CDR3nt: TGTGCCAGCAGCGTAGGACTGAACAATGAGCAGTTCTTC

j_gene: TRBJ2-3
abundance: -
v_gene: TRBV6-5
d_gene: TRBD2
CDR3aa: CASSTRGGTDTQYF
CDR3nt: TGTGCCAGCAGTACCCGGGGGGGCACAGATACGCAGTATTTT

j_gene: TRBJ1-5
abundance: few
v_gene: TRBV7-8
d_gene: -
CDR3aa: CASSSTGSNQPQHF
CDR3nt: TGTGCCAGCAGCTCTACAGGGAGCAATCAGCCCCAGCATTTT

j_gene: TRBJ2-2
abundance: many
v_gene: TRBV7-2
d_gene: -
CDR3aa: CASSPRSGGYTGELFF
CDR3nt: TGTGCCAGCAGCCCGCGGAGTGGGGGTTACACCGGGGAGCTGTTTTTT

j_gene: TRBJ1-5
abundance: -
v_gene: TRBV2
d_gene: -
CDR3aa: CASSEGRVGNQPQHF
CDR3nt: TGTGCCAGCAGTGAAGGCAGGGTCGGGAATCAGCCCCAGCATTTT

j_gene: TRBJ2-1
abundance: -
v_gene: TRBV7-6
d_gene: TRBD2
CDR3aa: CASSSQRESNEQFF
CDR3nt: TGTGCCAGCAGCTCCCAGCGGGAGTCTAATGAGCAGTTCTTC

j_gene: TRBJ2-5
abundance: -
v_gene: TRBV11-2
d_gene: TRBD1
CDR3aa: CASSLTGGDQETQYF
CDR3nt: TGTGCCAGCAGCTTGACAGGGGGAGACCAAGAGACCCAGTACTTC

j_gene: TRBJ1-2
abundance: -
v_gene: TRBV14
d_gene: TRBD1
CDR3aa: CASSQEGQGIYGYTF
CDR3nt: TGTGCCAGCAGCCAAGAGGGACAGGGAATCTATGGCTACACCTTC

j_gene: TRBJ2-7
abundance: -
v_gene: TRBV9
d_gene: TRBD1
CDR3aa: CASSPRTGYGEQYF
CDR3nt: TGTGCCAGCAGCCCCCGGACAGGGTACGGCGAGCAGTACTTC

j_gene: TRBJ1-2
abundance: many
v_gene: TRBV12-2
d_gene: -
CDR3aa: CASRNVKGYTF
CDR3nt: TGTGCAAGTCGTAATGTGAAGGGCTACACCTTC

j_gene: TRBJ1-5
abundance: -
v_gene: TRBV18
d_gene: TRBD1
CDR3aa: CASSAIAGTGNQPQHF
CDR3nt: TGTGCCAGCTCAGCAATCGCCGGGACAGGCAATCAGCCCCAGCATTTT

j_gene: TRBJ1-1
abundance: few
v_gene: TRBV11-2
d_gene: -
CDR3aa: CASSLLGQEAFF
CDR3nt: TGTGCCAGCAGCTTATTAGGGCAGGAAGCTTTCTTT

j_gene: TRBJ2-5
abundance: -
v_gene: TRBV18
d_gene: -
CDR3aa: CASSKDAETQYF
CDR3nt: TGTGCCAGCTCAAAAGATGCAGAGACCCAGTACTTC

j_gene: TRBJ1-5
abundance: -
v_gene: TRBV9
d_gene: -
CDR3aa: CASSPSLNQPQHF
CDR3nt: TGTGCCAGCAGCCCCAGTTTAAACCAGCCCCAGCATTTT

j_gene: TRBJ2-3
abundance: few
v_gene: TRBV7-9
d_gene: -
CDR3aa: CASSHSRFGTDTQYF
CDR3nt: TGTGCCAGCAGCCACTCTAGATTCGGAACAGATACGCAGTATTTT

j_gene: TRBJ2-5
abundance: -
v_gene: TRBV11-2
d_gene: -
CDR3aa: CASSPDLLLTQYF
CDR3nt: TGTGCCAGCAGCCCGGACCTACTTCTGACCCAGTACTTC

j_gene: TRBJ2-3
abundance: -
v_gene: TRBV5-4
d_gene: -
CDR3aa: CASSLFGSTDTQYF
CDR3nt: TGTGCCAGCAGCTTGTTTGGCAGCACAGATACGCAGTATTTT

j_gene: TRBJ2-5
abundance: few
v_gene: TRBV28
d_gene: -
CDR3aa: CASGLRWGETQYF
CDR3nt: TGTGCCAGCGGCCTCAGGTGGGGAGAGACCCAGTACTTC

j_gene: TRBJ1-1
abundance: few
v_gene: TRBV21-1
d_gene: -
CDR3aa: CASSKANGQSEAFF
CDR3nt: TGTGCCAGCAGCAAAGCGAATGGGCAGTCCGAAGCTTTCTTT

j_gene: TRBJ2-5
abundance: -
v_gene: TRBV2
d_gene: -
CDR3aa: CASSHDTGFETQYF
CDR3nt: TGTGCCAGCAGTCACGATACAGGCTTCGAGACCCAGTACTTC

j_gene: TRBJ2-5
abundance: few
v_gene: TRBV9
d_gene: -
CDR3aa: CASSPGPKETQYF
CDR3nt: TGTGCCAGCAGCCCAGGACCCAAAGAGACCCAGTACTTC

j_gene: TRBJ2-7
abundance: -
v_gene: TRBV7-2
d_gene: TRBD2
CDR3aa: CASGAGGGRWGEQYF
CDR3nt: TGTGCCAGCGGGGCCGGTGGCGGGAGATGGGGCGAGCAGTACTTC

j_gene: TRBJ2-1
abundance: few
v_gene: TRBV29-1
d_gene: -
CDR3aa: CSVASSRRGNEQFF
CDR3nt: TGCAGCGTTGCGTCTAGCAGAAGAGGAAATGAGCAGTTCTTC

j_gene: TRBJ2-3
abundance: -
v_gene: TRBV9
d_gene: TRBD1
CDR3aa: CASSVGGGDRGDTQYF
CDR3nt: TGTGCCAGCAGCGTAGGCGGCGGGGACAGGGGAGATACGCAGTATTTT

j_gene: TRBJ1-6
abundance: -
v_gene: TRBV30
d_gene: TRBD1
CDR3aa: CAWGTGLGLHF
CDR3nt: TGTGCCTGGGGGACAGGCCTGGGGCTCCACTTT

j_gene: TRBJ2-1
abundance: -
v_gene: TRBV5-6
d_gene: TRBD2
CDR3aa: CASSSSGLAINEQFF
CDR3nt: TGTGCCAGCAGCTCGTCTGGACTAGCCATCAATGAGCAGTTCTTC

j_gene: TRBJ1-2
abundance: few
v_gene: TRBV7-2
d_gene: -
CDR3aa: CASSILYGGYTF
CDR3nt: TGTGCCAGCAGCATCCTCTATGGAGGCTACACCTTC

j_gene: TRBJ1-2
abundance: -
v_gene: TRBV9
d_gene: -
CDR3aa: CASSPDEGLRGYTF
CDR3nt: TGTGCCAGCAGCCCCGATGAAGGACTTAGAGGCTACACCTTC

j_gene: TRBJ2-7
abundance: -
v_gene: TRBV7-2
d_gene: -
CDR3aa: CASSLNGQTYEQYF
CDR3nt: TGTGCCAGCAGCTTAAACGGACAGACCTACGAGCAGTACTTC